The 27 T cell receptor beta chains below come from one sample, sequenced in a study of beta chain features in type 1 diabetes. Reverse transcribing all isolated RNA meant expressed TCRB transcripts were sequenced. The data were produced by immunoSEQ multiplex PCR, yet TCRdb's version contains in-frame clones alone and is incomplete. The data hold over 500,000 clones, with 15% to 18% observed a single time. Material: naive CD4+ T cells from blood. These receptor sequences come from a man between 18 and 29 years old in good health.

The table lists this clone with many counts. The chain has TRBV21-1 and TRBJ2-1; the table's D gene call, TRBD2, was not cross checked with the DNA. TRBV21-1 is a pseudogene segment. CDR3 size: 14 residues. CDR3 region: CASSKASSGNEQFF. The CDR3 bases are TGTGCCAGCAGCAAAGCGTCGAGCGGTAATGAGCAGTTCTTC.

V is TRBV6-5 and J is TRBJ1-5; D is perhaps TRBD1 (5 bases). V was cut by 1 base and J by 7 bases, with 11 bases left in between. CDR1 MNHEY and CDR2 SVGAGI come from the germline V gene. The CDR3 is 14 amino acids. The CDR3 DNA follows: TGTGCCAGCAGTTACTATTCGGGGGAACAGCCCCAGCATTTT. This encodes CASSYYSGEQPQHF.

This chain connects TRBV6-5 to TRBJ2-1; D is uncertain. V lost 2 bases to trimming and J lost 13 bases, with 12 bases between them. The germline V gene encodes CDR1 MNHEY and CDR2 SVGAGI. This CDR3 has 12 residues. The CDR3 loop is CASSYGDRFQFF. The CDR3 coding sequence is TGTGCCAGCAGTTACGGAGACCGCTTTCAGTTCTTC.

This chain uses TRBV5-8 with TRBJ1-5; maybe TRBD1 (6 bases). The V end lost 5 bases, the J end lost 6 bases, and 15 bases lay between the germline ends. This CDR3 region has 14 residues. Germline-derived CDR1 and CDR2 are SGHTS and YDEGEE. The CDR3 DNA follows: TGTGCCAGCAGGATCACAGGGTCGGGTCAGCCCCAGCATTTT. Protein sequence: CASRITGSGQPQHF.

The gene calls are TRBV29-1 and TRBJ1-5; D ambiguous. V lost 6 bases and J 4 bases, leaving 10 bases between the germline ends. This CDR3 spans 12 amino acids. Germline-derived CDR1 and CDR2 are SQVTM and ANQGSEA. CDR3 coding DNA: TGCAGCGTCGCGTGGAGAAATCAGCCCCAGCATTTT. Protein: CSVAWRNQPQHF.

J is TRBJ1-3 and V is TRBV7-2; D is possibly TRBD1 (6 bases). This CDR3 spans 15 amino acids. Germline V CDR1 and CDR2: SGHTA, FQGNSA. With 5 bases removed from V and 1 base from J, the gap between germline ends came to 12 bases. DNA for the CDR3: TGTGCCAGCAGCCTTTCCGGGACATCTGGAAACACCATATATTTT. This codes for CASSLSGTSGNTIYF.

This clone has more than one count but fewer than ten. This chain joins TRBV19 and TRBJ2-1; no clear D gene. The germline CDR1 and CDR2 sequences are LNHDA and SQIVND (reference sequence). The CDR3 loop spans 15 amino acids. Trimming took off 4 bases at V and 4 bases at J, with 14 bases between the two ends. CDR3 DNA sequence: TGTGCCAGTAGTAGTTTCAGTCTTGGGTACAATGAGCAGTTCTTC. Translating gives CASSSFSLGYNEQFF. The complete variable domain, with remaining parts taken from reference TRBV19 and TRBJ2-1, reads DGGITQSPKYLFRKEGQNVTLSCEQNLNHDAMYWYRQDPGQGLRLIYYSQIVNDFQKGDIAEGYSVSREKKESFPLTVTSAQKNPTAFYLCASSSFSLGYNEQFFGPGTRLTVL.

This clone has only a few counts. The chain combines TRBV6-1 with TRBJ1-1, with a weak D call TRBD1 (6 bases). Germline V lookup: CDR1 MNHNS, CDR2 SASEGT. The V end lost 5 bases, the J end lost 2 bases, and 12 bases lay between the germline ends. The CDR3 has 14 residues. Here the CDR3 reads CASSLGGLNTEAFF. The CDR3 bases are TGTGCCAGCAGTCTGGGGGGCCTCAACACTGAAGCTTTCTTT.

The chain has TRBV28 and TRBJ1-3, with a tentative D call TRBD1 (6 bases). Germline V CDR1 and CDR2: MDHEN, SYDVKM. This CDR3 spans 15 amino acids. Trimming stripped 4 bases from V and 9 bases from J, with 19 bases between. Here the CDR3 reads CASSSGGPRTITIYF. The CDR3 nucleotides read TGTGCCAGCAGTTCTGGGGGCCCCCGGACCATCACCATATATTTT.

This clone showed up just a few times. The chain uses TRBV2 and TRBJ1-2; D unclear. V gave up 5 bases and J gave up 5 bases, with 3 bases separating them. From germline, CDR1 is SNHLY and CDR2 FYNNEI. This CDR3 spans 10 amino acids. The CDR3: CASSIYGYTF. The CDR3 coding sequence is TGTGCCAGCAGTATATATGGCTACACCTTC.

This clone turned up a few times. The V gene is TRBV7-3, the J gene TRBJ2-3; the D gene is possibly TRBD2 (6 bases). Germline CDR1 SGHTA, CDR2 FQGTGA. The CDR3 is 15 amino acids. V was trimmed by 5 bases and J by 0 bases, leaving 12 bases between them. DNA for the CDR3: TGTGCCAGCAGCCTCACTAGCCAAAGCACAGATACGCAGTATTTT. Translation gives CASSLTSQSTDTQYF.

V is TRBV5-4 and J is TRBJ2-5, with 8 bases fitting TRBD1. This CDR3 contains 14 residues. Germline CDR1 is SGHNT and CDR2 is YYREEE (reference sequence). Trimming took 0 bases from V and 7 from J; bases not matched to a gene: 5. CDR3 sequence reads: CASSLALGQGTQYF. The CDR3 coding sequence is TGTGCCAGCAGCTTGGCACTAGGACAGGGGACCCAGTACTTC.

The chain recombines TRBV28 with TRBJ1-2; D is ambiguous. V dropped 6 bases and J dropped 7 bases, with 12 bases sitting between them. The CDR3 length is 12 residues. Germline CDR1 reads MDHEN; CDR2 reads SYDVKM. The CDR3 loop is CASRVWVGGYTF. The CDR3, as DNA: TGTGCCAGCAGGGTATGGGTGGGTGGCTACACCTTC.

This clone was detected a few times. V usage is TRBV19 and J usage is TRBJ1-4; the D gene is possibly TRBD1 (5 bases). Germline CDR1 reads LNHDA; CDR2 reads SQIVND (reference sequence). Trimming pared 4 bases from V and 0 bases from J, leaving 21 bases between. This CDR3 region has 19 residues. CDR3: CASSTERVDTLSTNEKLFF. DNA of the CDR3: TGTGCCAGTAGTACCGAGCGGGTGGACACCCTTTCAACTAATGAAAAACTGTTTTTT.

This clone has only a few counts. This chain uses TRBV4-1 with TRBJ1-1; D is ambiguous. CDR1 and CDR2 from the germline V gene are MGHRA and YSYEKL. The V end lost 4 bases, the J end lost 2 bases, and 11 bases lay between the germline ends. CDR3 length equals 14 residues. The CDR3, as DNA: TGCGCCAGCAGCCTTAATCCGGGAAACACTGAAGCTTTCTTT. The encoded protein is CASSLNPGNTEAFF.

V is TRBV7-2 and J is TRBJ2-7, with 9 bases matching TRBD2. Trimming took 1 base from V and 2 from J; bases not matched to a gene: 6. CDR1 and CDR2 (germline): SGHTA, FQGNSA. The CDR3 loop spans 16 amino acids. This CDR3 reads CASSLVVSGGTYEQYF. As DNA, the CDR3 is TGTGCCAGCAGCTTAGTTGTTAGCGGGGGTACCTACGAGCAGTACTTC.

This clone was seen a handful of times. The identical CDR3 is also encoded by other nucleotide sequences in the sample. The chain employs TRBV9 and TRBJ1-3, with a possible D match to TRBD1 (5 bases). This CDR3 region has 15 residues. V lost 0 bases and J 0 bases, leaving 7 bases between the germline ends. The germline gives CDR1 SGDLS, CDR2 YYNGEE. CDR3 amino acids: CASSVEGSSGNTIYF. In DNA, the CDR3 is TGTGCCAGCAGCGTAGAGGGGTCCTCTGGAAACACCATATATTTT. The variable domain in full, completed from reference TRBV9 and TRBJ1-3, reads DSGVTQTPKHLITATGQRVTLRCSPRSGDLSVYWYQQSLDQGLQFLIQYYNGEERAKGNILERFSAQQFPDLHSELNLSSLELGDSALYFCASSVEGSSGNTIYFGEGSWLTVV.

This clone was detected a few times. The V gene is TRBV5-6, the J gene TRBJ2-5; a possible D gene is TRBD1 (6 bases). The V end was cut by 4 bases, the J end by 1 base, with 11 bases between. CDR1 and CDR2 from the germline V gene are SGHDT and YYEEEE. The CDR3 runs 14 residues. The CDR3 reads CASSATRGQETQYF. CDR3 in DNA: TGTGCCAGCAGCGCGACCAGGGGCCAAGAGACCCAGTACTTC.

This clone has only a few counts. This chain links TRBV21-1 with TRBJ2-4; the listed D gene, TRBD2, was not tested against the DNA. TRBV21-1 is reported as a pseudogene. This CDR3 has 15 amino acids. CDR3 region: CASPGTGLAKNIQYF. Written as DNA, the CDR3 is TGTGCCAGCCCTGGGACGGGACTAGCCAAAAACATTCAGTACTTC.

This clone has a handful of counts. This chain joins TRBV14 and TRBJ1-6; 8 bases are a match to TRBD1. The ends lost 4 bases at V and 9 bases at J; junction bases unmatched: 11. The germline gives CDR1 SGHDN, CDR2 FVKESK. This CDR3 contains 16 residues. The CDR3 is CASSPGQGGVVSPLHF. The CDR3, as DNA: TGTGCCAGCAGCCCAGGACAGGGAGGAGTAGTTTCACCCCTCCACTTT.

J is TRBJ1-1 and V is TRBV7-9; no firm D call. Germline CDR1 SEHNR, CDR2 FQNEAQ (reference sequence). The CDR3 contains 13 residues. V dropped 5 bases and J dropped 0 bases, with 7 bases sitting between them. The CDR3 DNA sequence: TGTGCCAGCAGCGGAACAGTGAACACTGAAGCTTTCTTT. Its protein product is CASSGTVNTEAFF. The full variable domain, rest sourced from reference TRBV7-9 and TRBJ1-1, is DTGVSQNPRHKITKRGQNVTFRCDPISEHNRLYWYRQTLGQGPEFLTYFQNEAQLEKSRLLSDRFSAERPKGSFSTLEIQRTEQGDSAMYLCASSGTVNTEAFFGQGTRLTVV.

The chain employs TRBV27 and TRBJ1-2; 9 nucleotides line up with TRBD1. V trimming: 2 bases; J trimming: 0 bases; junction bases outside the gene matches: 7. This CDR3 has 17 residues. Per the germline V gene, CDR1 is MNHEY and CDR2 is SMNVEV (reference sequence). The chain's CDR3 is CASSLKGTGPTNYGYTF. The CDR3, as DNA: TGTGCCAGCAGTTTAAAGGGGACAGGGCCCACTAACTATGGCTACACCTTC.

This clone was seen more than once but under ten times. J is TRBJ2-2 and V is TRBV5-1; 8 bases match TRBD1. J lost 4 bases, V lost 3 bases, and 2 bases had no gene match. Germline values: CDR1 SGHRS, CDR2 YFSETQ. This CDR3 spans 14 amino acids. DNA of the CDR3: TGCGCCAGCAGCTCCGGGACAGGCACCGGGGAGCTGTTTTTT. Translating it yields CASSSGTGTGELFF.

This clone appeared a few times. The genes are TRBV9 and TRBJ2-3, with unresolved D. Germline values: CDR1 SGDLS, CDR2 YYNGEE. There are 14 residues in the CDR3. V was cut by 4 bases and J by 2 bases, with 11 bases left in between. CDR3 sequence reads: CASSIHRTTDTQYF. DNA of the CDR3: TGTGCCAGCAGCATTCATAGGACCACAGATACGCAGTATTTT. The variable domain in full, with the rest retrieved from reference TRBV9 and TRBJ2-3, is DSGVTQTPKHLITATGQRVTLRCSPRSGDLSVYWYQQSLDQGLQFLIQYYNGEERAKGNILERFSAQQFPDLHSELNLSSLELGDSALYFCASSIHRTTDTQYFGPGTRLTVL.

The CDR3 here is CASSYGIEAFF. The CDR3 DNA reads as TGTGCCAGCAGTTACGGAATAGAAGCTTTCTTT. This sequence joins TRBV6-5 and TRBJ1-1, with no clear D. V lost 2 bases, J lost 8 bases, and 6 bases lay in between. Looked up from germline, CDR1 is MNHEY and CDR2 is SVGAGI. The CDR3 loop spans 11 amino acids.

V usage is TRBV7-3 and J usage is TRBJ1-2, with D uncertain. This CDR3 region has 14 residues. Germline V CDR1 and CDR2: SGHTA, FQGTGA. V gave up 0 bases and J gave up 0 bases, with 5 bases separating them. The CDR3, as DNA: TGTGCCAGCAGCTTAACTTCGGCTAACTATGGCTACACCTTC. Translating gives CASSLTSANYGYTF.

The genes are TRBV10-3 and TRBJ2-3, with 7 bases aligning to TRBD1. The CDR3 is made up of 15 amino acids. Germline V gene sequence: CDR1 ENHRY, CDR2 SYGVKD. After removal of 5 bases from V and 0 bases from J, the junction contained 5 bases not matched to a gene. Here the CDR3 DNA reads TGTGCCATCAGTAGCCGGGACAGAAGCACAGATACGCAGTATTTT. Protein product: CAISSRDRSTDTQYF.